The 14 T cell receptor beta chains listed next were all sequenced from one sample in a study of blood T cell repertoires in COVID-19. Repertoires were generated with immunoSEQ multiplex PCR, while TCRdb's copy carries only in-frame clones and drops some. The sample records under 150,000 clones, less than 85% being singletons. The sample comprised peripheral blood. These receptors originate from a woman aged 80 or older in a cohort sampled during active or convalescent COVID-19.

The chain couples TRBV16 to TRBJ2-1; D is perhaps TRBD2 (6 bases). The ends were cut back, 1 base at V and 0 bases at J, with 13 bases in the middle. CDR3 length equals 17 residues. Germline lookup yields CDR1 KGHSY and CDR2 FQNENV. DNA for the CDR3: TGTGCCAGCAGCCAATTATTCACGGGGGACTCCTACAATGAGCAGTTCTTC. Residues: CASSQLFTGDSYNEQFF.

The gene calls are TRBV2 and TRBJ1-1; the match to TRBD1 covers 9 bases. Per germline, CDR1 SNHLY and CDR2 FYNNEI. V gave up 6 bases and J gave up 1 base; unmatched junction bases: 3. This CDR3 region has 14 residues. The CDR3 region is CASRPGQGNTEAFF. CDR3 nucleotides: TGTGCCAGCAGACCGGGACAGGGGAACACTGAAGCTTTCTTT.

The rearrangement uses TRBV19 and TRBJ1-3; possibly TRBD1 for D (6 bases). The CDR3 loop spans 12 amino acids. Germline V gene data show CDR1 as LNHDA and CDR2 as SQIVND (reference sequence). Trimming stripped 7 bases from V and 5 bases from J, with 9 bases between. CDR3 sequence (DNA): TGTGCCAGTACCGACAGGAGAAACACCATATATTTT. Translation: CASTDRRNTIYF.

The chain employs TRBV19 and TRBJ1-1, with 8 positions matching TRBD1. Looked up from germline, CDR1 is LNHDA and CDR2 is SQIVND (reference sequence). There are 15 residues in the CDR3. Trimming took 7 bases from V and 0 from J; bases not matched to a gene: 7. CDR3 bases: TGTGCCAGTACCATAGGACAGGGTATGAACACTGAAGCTTTCTTT. Encoded protein: CASTIGQGMNTEAFF.

The chain carries TRBV19 and TRBJ2-1; a possible D gene is TRBD2 (5 bases). The V end was cut by 7 bases, the J end by 6 bases, with 19 bases between. CDR1 and CDR2 from the germline V gene are LNHDA and SQIVND (reference sequence). The CDR3 spans 15 residues. The CDR3 reads CASTYGVRGRNEQFF. In DNA, the CDR3 is TGTGCCAGTACTTACGGGGTTCGGGGTCGCAATGAGCAGTTCTTC.

This clone was seen a single time. The chain joins TRBV5-1 to TRBJ1-1, with 8 bases identical to TRBD1. The CDR3 totals 13 residues. Losses at the gene ends were 6 bases for V and 6 bases for J; bases not matched to a gene: 7. Germline V CDR1 and CDR2: SGHRS, YFSETQ. The CDR3, as DNA: TGCGCCAGCACGACGCAGGGGGCTGCTGAAGCTTTCTTT. Translation: CASTTQGAAEAFF.

This sequence joins TRBV4-2 and TRBJ1-2; D call uncertain. CDR1 and CDR2 from the germline V gene are LGHNA and YNFKEQ. V lost 0 bases to trimming and J lost 4 bases, with 6 bases between them. The CDR3 has 13 residues. CDR3 nucleotides: TGTGCCAGCAGCCAAGATTACAGCTATGGCTACACCTTC. Its translation is CASSQDYSYGYTF.

The rearrangement links TRBV14 to TRBJ1-5; 8 bases are shared with TRBD1. The CDR3 consists of 14 residues. Germline CDR1 reads SGHDN; CDR2 reads FVKESK. The J segment lost 5 bases and the V segment lost 3 bases, leaving 3 bases of the junction unmatched. The CDR3 is CASSHKTGDQPQHF. The CDR3 nucleotides read TGTGCCAGCAGCCATAAGACAGGGGATCAGCCCCAGCATTTT.

This clone showed up just a few times. The chain couples TRBV5-1 to TRBJ2-1; D gene unclear. The CDR3 is made up of 15 amino acids. The germline V gene has CDR1 SGHRS and CDR2 YFSETQ. Trimming removed 1 base from V and 0 bases from J, with 8 bases in between. The CDR3 spells CASSLRANSYNEQFF. The CDR3 DNA reads as TGCGCCAGCAGCTTGAGAGCGAACTCCTACAATGAGCAGTTCTTC.

This chain joins TRBV24-1 and TRBJ2-5, with 11 bases identical to TRBD2. The CDR3 is 16 residues long. V lost 4 bases to trimming and J lost 2 bases; unmatched junction nucleotides: 5. Germline V gene data show CDR1 as KGHDR and CDR2 as SFDVKD. CDR3 loop: CATSEFTSGGQETQYF. As DNA, the CDR3 is TGTGCCACCAGTGAGTTCACTAGCGGGGGACAAGAGACCCAGTACTTC.

The chain recombines TRBV11-2 with TRBJ2-3; D call uncertain. CDR3 size: 14 residues. Germline lookup yields CDR1 SGHAT and CDR2 FQNNGV. Trimming pared 4 bases from V and 3 bases from J, leaving 11 bases between. CDR3 sequence reads: CASSSLLRTDTQYF. The CDR3 coding sequence is TGTGCCAGCAGCTCCCTCCTTCGGACAGATACGCAGTATTTT.

This clone was picked up one time. The chain carries TRBV5-5 and TRBJ1-2; no reliable D call. V lost 4 bases and J 5 bases, leaving 18 bases between the germline ends. This CDR3 is 15 amino acids long. Germline loops: CDR1 SGHKS, CDR2 YYEKEE (reference sequence). The CDR3 DNA sequence: TGTGCCAGCAGCCCCCAGCGACGAGGGCCATATGGCTACACCTTC. Translation gives CASSPQRRGPYGYTF.

In this sample, this clone turned up a few times. This chain links TRBV24-1 with TRBJ2-1, with 8 bases lining up with TRBD1. The germline gives CDR1 KGHDR, CDR2 SFDVKD. The CDR3 extends over 15 amino acids. Trimming cost V 3 bases and J 3 bases; bases outside gene matches: 3. The CDR3 is CATSDPGGHYNEQFF. CDR3 bases: TGTGCCACCAGTGATCCAGGGGGCCACTACAATGAGCAGTTCTTC.

The chain has TRBV9 and TRBJ1-1; D gene ambiguous. The CDR3 totals 13 residues. V dropped 3 bases and J dropped 0 bases, with 6 bases sitting between them. Per the germline V gene, CDR1 is SGDLS and CDR2 is YYNGEE. The CDR3 bases are TGTGCCAGCAGCGCGGGAGTGAACACTGAAGCTTTCTTT. Its translation is CASSAGVNTEAFF.